This is a list of T cell receptor beta chains from one sample in a study of graft-versus-host responses after intestinal transplantation. Antigens of these TCRs are unknown. Sequencing used immunoSEQ multiplex PCR; TCRdb keeps in-frame clones, though not all of them. The table has around 110,000 clones, about 87% seen once. The sample in question was unstimulated CD4+ T cells sorted from spleen or lymph node cells, obtained before transplant. These receptor sequences come from a human donor who was the organ donor for an intestinal transplant. CDR3s include the opening cysteine and the closing phenylalanine or tryptophan. D genes are given only for firm matches. The size of a clone is reported for some rows only, either as once, few or many, or as a class for expanded clones.

>NA|TRBJ2-5|TRBV19|NA
TGTGCCAGTAGTTCGCAAGGATGGGAGACCCAGTACTTC
CASSSQGWETQYF
>NA|TRBJ1-3|TRBV12-5|NA
TGTGCTAGTGCGTCTGGAAACACCATATATTTT
CASASGNTIYF
>NA|TRBJ2-3|TRBV5-1|TRBD2
TGCGCCAGCAGCGTTACCCTAGCGGGGGGGACAGATACGCAGTATTTT
CASSVTLAGGTDTQYF
>NA|TRBJ1-1|TRBV5-1|NA
TGCGCCAGCAGCTTCCCCGGACAGAACACTGAAGCTTTCTTT
CASSFPGQNTEAFF
>NA|TRBJ2-2|TRBV9|TRBD1
TGTGCCAGCAGCGTAGCGGGACAGGGGTTCGGGGAGCTGTTTTTT
CASSVAGQGFGELFF
>NA|TRBJ2-1|TRBV6-1|NA
TGTGCCAGCCGGGCCGGGAATGAGCAGTTCTTC
CASRAGNEQFF
>few|TRBJ1-2|TRBV9|NA
TGTGCCAGCAGCGTAGACGCGGGGGGGCTCTTCACCTTC
CASSVDAGGLFTF
>few|TRBJ2-2|TRBV6-5|TRBD1
TGTGCCAGCATTATATCGGGACAGTACACCGGGGAGCTGTTTTTT
CASIISGQYTGELFF
>NA|TRBJ1-4|TRBV28|NA
TGTGCCAGCAGTTTGGTCGGGCGCAGACTGTTTTTT
CASSLVGRRLFF
>NA|TRBJ2-7|TRBV10-3|TRBD1
TGTGCCATCAGTGAGTCCCATGGGATCGGGACAGCCTTCTACGAGCAGTACTTC
CAISESHGIGTAFYEQYF
>NA|TRBJ1-3|TRBV12-5|NA
TGTGCTAGTGGCCTACAAGTTGGAAACACCATATATTTT
CASGLQVGNTIYF
>NA|TRBJ1-6|TRBV6-5|NA
TGTGCCAGCAGTTACTCGAGACAGACCAATTCACCCCTCCACTTT
CASSYSRQTNSPLHF
>NA|TRBJ2-7|TRBV10-3|TRBD1
TGTGCCATCAGTGTGTCGACAGGGGAAATGGACGAGCAGTACTTC
CAISVSTGEMDEQYF
>NA|TRBJ1-1|TRBV2|TRBD1
TGTGCCAGCAGTGACCGGGACAGGGACCGCGGGAACACTGAAGCTTTCTTT
CASSDRDRDRGNTEAFF